The next 25 T cell receptor beta chains were all read from a single sample in a study of cytomegalovirus exposure and HLA in healthy donors. A multiplex PCR was run with 60 Vbeta primers and 13 Jbeta primers. Using immunoSEQ multiplex PCR, the repertoire was profiled, and TCRdb retains in-frame clones only, with some absent. The sample includes about 110,000 clones, approximately 78% of them seen just once. Sequenced input: PBMCs. The receptor set was obtained from a woman aged 25-40 years in good health and CMV-seronegative.

The V call is TRBV19, the J call TRBJ1-2, with 7 bases aligning to TRBD1. CDR1 and CDR2 from the germline V gene are LNHDA and SQIVND (reference sequence). The CDR3 has 11 residues. DNA for the CDR3: TGTGACACAGGGGTATCCTATGGCTACACCTTC. Translation: CDTGVSYGYTF.

This clone was recorded only once. V usage is TRBV7-2 and J usage is TRBJ1-1, with TRBD1 matching over 7 bases. Trimming took 5 bases from V and 4 from J; bases not matched to a gene: 13. The CDR3 sequence is 16 residues long. Germline V CDR1 and CDR2: SGHTA, FQGNSA. The CDR3 nucleotides read TGTGCCAGCAGCCCCGGTCCTAGGGGGCGAGGCACTGAAGCTTTCTTT. This codes for CASSPGPRGRGTEAFF.

The chain couples TRBV28 to TRBJ1-2; unclear D gene. The CDR3 extends over 14 amino acids. The V and J ends lost 1 base and 3 bases respectively, with 9 bases between them. Per the germline V gene, CDR1 is MDHEN and CDR2 is SYDVKM. This CDR3 reads CASSLYGDYYGYTF. The DNA for the CDR3 is TGTGCCAGCAGTTTATACGGGGATTACTATGGCTACACCTTC.

This chain links TRBV6-5 with TRBJ2-1; TRBD2 might be the D (5 bases). Germline loops: CDR1 MNHEY, CDR2 SVGAGI. The CDR3 runs 16 residues. The germline V and J ends were trimmed by 2 bases and 3 bases, with 14 bases remaining between them. The CDR3 DNA reads TGTGCCAGCAGTTACGTCGGTGTCGGGGTCTACAATGAGCAGTTCTTC. It yields the protein CASSYVGVGVYNEQFF.

To note about this clone: At one of its ends the junction is not consistent with the germline gene, which may arise from a read error. This chain connects TRBV6-6 to TRBJ1-2, with a tentative D call TRBD1 (5 bases). The CDR3 has 12 amino acids. Germline CDR1 is MNHNY and CDR2 is SVGAGI (reference sequence). CDR3 residues: CASRTTATTGAF. The CDR3 DNA reads as TGTGCCAGCAGAACGACAGCCACGACGGGGGCCTTC.

The CDR3 here is CASWGRGERYF. CDR3 DNA sequence: TGTGCCAGTTGGGGCAGGGGAGAGAGGTACTTC. J is TRBJ2-4 and V is TRBV6-5; D might be TRBD1 (6 bases). Per germline, CDR1 MNHEY and CDR2 SVGAGI. The CDR3 spans 11 residues. Between the trimmed V and J ends, which lost 9 bases and 15 bases, there was a span of 18 bases.

The V gene is TRBV6-1, the J gene TRBJ2-5; D might be TRBD2 (5 bases). CDR1 and CDR2 from the germline V gene are MNHNS and SASEGT. The V end lost 2 bases, the J end lost 10 bases, and 14 bases lay between the germline ends. The CDR3 is 13 amino acids. The CDR3 reads CASSEFSAKSQYF. CDR3 DNA: TGTGCCAGCAGTGAATTTAGCGCCAAGAGCCAGTACTTC.

The chain joins TRBV10-2 to TRBJ1-3; 7 bases agree with TRBD1. There are 15 residues in the CDR3. CDR1 WSHSY and CDR2 SAAADI come from the germline V gene. The V segment lost 3 bases and the J segment 0 bases; nucleotides outside the gene matches: 2. The CDR3 spells CASSDWTGSGNTIYF. The CDR3 DNA follows: TGCGCCAGCAGTGATTGGACAGGCTCTGGAAACACCATATATTTT.

The sample holds a few counts of this clone. The V call is TRBV29-1, the J call TRBJ2-2, with D perhaps matching TRBD1 (6 bases). Germline CDR1 reads SQVTM; CDR2 reads ANQGSEA. V was cut by 6 bases and J by 4 bases, with 15 bases left in between. This CDR3 comprises 14 residues. For the CDR3, the DNA is TGCAGCGTCGAGTCGGACAGCGGCACCGGGGAGCTGTTTTTT. Amino acid sequence: CSVESDSGTGELFF.

V usage is TRBV18 and J usage is TRBJ1-5, with D perhaps TRBD1 (6 bases). Trimming cost V 3 bases and J 3 bases, with 9 bases left between them. The CDR3 sequence is 14 residues long. Germline V gives CDR1 KGHSH, CDR2 LQKENI. The CDR3: CASSPAGDNQPQHF. CDR3 nucleotide sequence: TGTGCCAGCTCACCTGCAGGGGACAATCAGCCCCAGCATTTT. The variable domain in full, completed from reference TRBV18 and TRBJ1-5, reads NAGVMQNPRHLVRRRGQEARLRCSPMKGHSHVYWYRQLPEEGLKFMVYLQKENIIDESGMPKERFSAEFPKEGPSILRIQQVVRGDSAAYFCASSPAGDNQPQHFGDGTRLSIL.

This clone was observed a few times. Other DNA sequences in this specimen translate into the identical CDR3. The gene calls are TRBV5-1 and TRBJ1-1; TRBD1 agrees at 8 bases. The V gene's germline CDR1 is SGHRS and CDR2 YFSETQ. V lost 4 bases and J lost 5; bases outside the gene matches: 4. This CDR3 spans 13 amino acids. CDR3 coding DNA: TGCGCCAGCAGCCAGGGGGCGCGGACTGAAGCTTTCTTT. This translates into CASSQGARTEAFF.

The chain has TRBV28 and TRBJ1-2; 8 nucleotides agree with TRBD1. CDR3 length: 13 amino acids. The germline V gene encodes CDR1 MDHEN and CDR2 SYDVKM. The V and J ends lost 6 bases and 8 bases, in that order; junction bases with no gene match: 8. Written as DNA, the CDR3 is TGTGCCAGCAGACACAGGGGGTTGGAGGGCTACACCTTC. Its protein product is CASRHRGLEGYTF.

This clone turned up a few times. V and J are TRBV4-3 and TRBJ1-3; TRBD1 agrees at 10 bases. CDR3 size: 15 residues. Germline CDR1 and CDR2: LGHNA and YSLEER. V dropped 3 bases and J dropped 4; count of bases not matched to a gene: 3. The CDR3, as DNA: TGCGCCAGCAGCCAGGGGACAGGGGCCGGAAACACCATATATTTT. This translates into CASSQGTGAGNTIYF.

The chain is built from TRBV7-9 and TRBJ2-7; TRBD1 matches 8 bases. CDR1 is SEHNR, CDR2 FQNEAQ, per germline (reference sequence). This CDR3 comprises 15 residues. The V gene end was trimmed by 5 bases and the J gene end by 4 bases; junction bases not matched to a gene: 10. The CDR3 sequence is CASSVGTGIPYEQYF. CDR3 nucleotides: TGTGCCAGCAGCGTAGGGACAGGAATACCGTACGAGCAGTACTTC.

The chain carries TRBV19 and TRBJ1-2, with a weak D call TRBD1 (6 bases). The CDR3 contains 12 residues. Trimming took 3 bases from V and 6 from J, leaving 8 bases between them. Germline lookup yields CDR1 LNHDA and CDR2 SQIVND (reference sequence). The CDR3 sequence is CASSISGDGYTF. In DNA, the CDR3 is TGTGCCAGTAGTATTTCAGGGGATGGCTACACCTTC.

This clone was detected once. This rearrangement joins TRBV28 to TRBJ1-5, with D perhaps TRBD1 (6 bases). From germline, CDR1 is MDHEN and CDR2 SYDVKM. Deletions cut 6 bases from V and 3 bases from J, with 12 bases between. The CDR3 runs to 14 residues. In nucleotides, the CDR3 is TGTGCCAGCAGCGTACAGGGCGACAATCAGCCCCAGCATTTT. The encoded protein is CASSVQGDNQPQHF.

The chain is built from TRBV29-1 and TRBJ2-3, with 14 bases lining up with TRBD2. The CDR3 has 14 amino acids. Unmatched junction bases numbered 4, after V lost 5 bases and J lost 6 bases. Germline-derived CDR1 and CDR2 are SQVTM and ANQGSEA. CDR3 in amino acids: CSVSGLAGADTQYF. CDR3 coding DNA: TGCAGCGTTTCGGGACTAGCGGGAGCGGATACGCAGTATTTT.

The V and J genes are TRBV4-1 and TRBJ2-1, with 8 bases identical to TRBD2. Germline CDR1 is MGHRA and CDR2 is YSYEKL. The CDR3 extends over 15 amino acids. V gave up 4 bases and J gave up 2 bases; unmatched junction bases: 4. CDR3: CASSPQRETYNEQFF. The CDR3 DNA reads TGCGCCAGCAGCCCCCAGCGGGAGACCTACAATGAGCAGTTCTTC.

The chain joins TRBV27 to TRBJ1-2; a possible D gene is TRBD1 (6 bases). The CDR3 covers 13 residues. Trimming stripped 6 bases from V and 5 bases from J, with 13 bases between. Germline V gene data show CDR1 as MNHEY and CDR2 as SMNVEV (reference sequence). The CDR3: CASRDTGWYGYTF. The CDR3, as DNA: TGTGCCAGCAGGGATACAGGGTGGTATGGCTACACCTTC.

The V call is TRBV7-6, the J call TRBJ2-5; TRBD2 might be the D (5 bases). There are 13 residues in the CDR3. V lost 5 bases and J lost 0, with 7 bases in between. CDR1 is SGHVS, CDR2 FNYEAQ, per germline. This CDR3 is CASSRTYQETQYF. CDR3 in DNA: TGTGCCAGCAGCCGGACTTACCAAGAGACCCAGTACTTC. The entire variable domain, with the rest obtained from reference TRBV7-6 and TRBJ2-5, is as follows: GAGVSQSPRYKVTKRGQDVALRCDPISGHVSLYWYRQALGQGPEFLTYFNYEAQQDKSGLPNDRFSAERPEGSISTLTIQRTEQRDSAMYRCASSRTYQETQYFGPGTRLLVL.

The chain uses TRBV10-1 and TRBJ2-7, with D possibly TRBD2 on 5 matching bases. The CDR3 loop spans 14 amino acids. The germline gives CDR1 WNHNN, CDR2 SYGVQD (reference sequence). V gave up 5 bases and J gave up 6 bases, with 17 bases separating them. Here the CDR3 DNA reads TGCGCCAGCAGTCTTGATGTGGGAGTGAGCGAGCAGTACTTC. This codes for CASSLDVGVSEQYF.

The chain carries TRBV4-2 and TRBJ1-1; a weak D match, TRBD1 (5 bases). The CDR3 runs to 15 residues. Looked up from germline, CDR1 is LGHNA and CDR2 is YNFKEQ. Trimming removed 4 bases at V and 0 bases at J, with 12 bases between. For the CDR3, the DNA is TGTGCCAGCAGCCGGGAACGCAGGGTGAACACTGAAGCTTTCTTT. It codes for CASSRERRVNTEAFF.

The chain carries TRBV7-2 and TRBJ2-3; 8 nucleotides agree with TRBD2. Germline values: CDR1 SGHTA, CDR2 FQGNSA. The V gene end was trimmed by 1 base and the J gene end by 4 bases; junction bases not matched to a gene: 7. The CDR3 has 16 amino acids. CDR3 protein: CASSLVSGRGADTQYF. For the CDR3, the DNA is TGTGCCAGCAGCTTAGTAAGCGGGAGAGGGGCAGATACGCAGTATTTT.

The chain uses TRBV9 and TRBJ2-1; no clear D gene. The CDR3 is 15 amino acids. Trimming took 0 bases from V and 0 from J, leaving 7 bases between them. Per germline, CDR1 SGDLS and CDR2 YYNGEE. DNA of the CDR3: TGTGCCAGCAGCGTAGGCAGTAACTCCTACAATGAGCAGTTCTTC. Its translation is CASSVGSNSYNEQFF.

The chain has TRBV6-5 and TRBJ2-5; D is possibly TRBD2 (5 bases). V gave up 2 bases and J gave up 5 bases, with 12 bases separating them. Per germline, CDR1 MNHEY and CDR2 SVGAGI. This CDR3 has 14 amino acids. The CDR3 reads CASSYGLARETQYF. The CDR3 nucleotides read TGTGCCAGCAGTTACGGCTTAGCGAGGGAGACCCAGTACTTC.